The 28 T cell receptor beta chains reported below all come from one sample, sequenced in a study of blood T cell repertoires in COVID-19. The table came from immunoSEQ multiplex PCR; TCRdb's copy has only in-frame clones and leaves some out. The data contain around 150,000 clones, roughly nine tenths of them singletons. Sequenced input: peripheral blood. All receptors come from a man aged 55 to 70 with active or convalescent COVID-19.

In its sample, this clone was seen once. The chain is built from TRBV4-2 and TRBJ2-5, with no clear D. This CDR3 is 14 amino acids long. Trimming stripped 3 bases from V and 2 bases from J, with 10 bases between. Germline V CDR1 and CDR2: LGHNA, YNFKEQ. In nucleotides, the CDR3 is TGTGCCAGCAGCCAGCTAGACGTACAAGAGACCCAGTACTTC. The encoded protein is CASSQLDVQETQYF.

This rearrangement joins TRBV28 to TRBJ1-2, with D possibly being TRBD1 (5 bases). The V end lost 5 bases, the J end lost 2 bases, and 12 bases lay between the germline ends. This CDR3 is built from 14 residues. Looked up from germline, CDR1 is MDHEN and CDR2 is SYDVKM. CDR3 nucleotides: TGTGCCAGCAGTACAGGCCAGGGAAACTATGGCTACACCTTC. It encodes CASSTGQGNYGYTF.

The chain links TRBV30 to TRBJ2-7; D remains ambiguous. Trimming cost V 5 bases and J 0 bases, with 5 bases left between them. This CDR3 has 11 residues. The germline V gene encodes CDR1 GTSNPN and CDR2 SVGIG (reference sequence). The CDR3 is CAWGLSYEQYF. The CDR3 coding sequence is TGTGCCTGGGGGCTCTCCTACGAGCAGTACTTC.

This sequence joins TRBV6-4 and TRBJ2-1; 10 nucleotides align to TRBD2. Germline CDR1 is MRHNA and CDR2 is SNTAGT. With V trimmed by 7 bases and J by 7 bases, 4 bases remained unmatched. The CDR3 contains 13 residues. In DNA form, the CDR3 reads TGTGCCAGCAAGCCTAGCGGGGGTAATGAGCAGTTCTTC. Amino acids: CASKPSGGNEQFF.

This clone was observed a handful of times. The CDR3 loop reads CATSPRTGGNSPLHF. Written as DNA, the CDR3 is TGTGCCACCAGCCCCCGGACAGGGGGCAATTCACCCCTCCACTTT. The chain is built from TRBV15 and TRBJ1-6, with TRBD1 matching over 11 bases. The V gene's germline CDR1 is LNHNV and CDR2 YYDKDF (reference sequence). The junction had 4 bases not matched to a gene; V was cut back by 5 bases and J by 7 bases. The CDR3 is 15 amino acids.

The rearrangement links TRBV10-2 to TRBJ1-5; tentatively, D is TRBD1 (5 bases). Trimming stripped 6 bases from V and 5 bases from J, with 11 bases between. The CDR3 spans 13 residues. CDR1 WSHSY and CDR2 SAAADI come from the germline V gene. For the CDR3, the DNA is TGCGCCAGCAGGGGCAGGGTAGATCAGCCCCAGCATTTT. As protein: CASRGRVDQPQHF.

The rearrangement links TRBV6-5 to TRBJ1-1; D is perhaps TRBD1 (5 bases). The CDR3 loop spans 14 amino acids. V was pared by 8 bases and J by 0 bases, with 13 bases between. Germline CDR1 and CDR2: MNHEY and SVGAGI. CDR3 protein: CASARQSLNTEAFF. In DNA, the CDR3 is TGTGCCAGCGCAAGACAGTCGCTGAACACTGAAGCTTTCTTT.

The V gene is TRBV7-2, the J gene TRBJ1-2; D may be TRBD1 (5 bases). V lost 2 bases and J 6 bases, leaving 16 bases between the germline ends. Germline-derived CDR1 and CDR2 are SGHTA and FQGNSA. CDR3 length: 15 amino acids. This CDR3 is CASSLWDSANNGYTF. The CDR3 DNA reads TGTGCCAGCAGCTTATGGGACTCCGCGAATAATGGCTACACCTTC.

The rearrangement links TRBV13 to TRBJ1-1; 9 positions match TRBD1. V dropped 2 bases and J dropped 0; count of bases not matched to a gene: 7. CDR1 is PRHDT and CDR2 is FYEKMQ in the germline V gene (reference sequence). The CDR3 is 17 amino acids. The CDR3 sequence: CASSLRGQGRLNTEAFF. The CDR3 region has the DNA TGTGCCAGCAGCTTACGAGGACAGGGGAGGTTGAACACTGAAGCTTTCTTT. Complete variable domain (other parts from reference TRBV13 and TRBJ1-1): AAGVIQSPRHLIKEKRETATLKCYPIPRHDTVYWYQQGPGQDPQFLISFYEKMQSDKGSIPDRFSAQQFSDYHSELNMSSLELGDSALYFCASSLRGQGRLNTEAFFGQGTRLTVV.

The gene calls are TRBV25-1 and TRBJ1-1; 8 bases line up with TRBD1. CDR3 length: 15 residues. Germline CDR1 MGHDK, CDR2 SYGVNS. V dropped 1 base and J dropped 5; count of bases not matched to a gene: 6. The CDR3 DNA reads as TGTGCCAGCAGTGAATTCGACAGGGGAGGAACTGAAGCTTTCTTT. Translating it yields CASSEFDRGGTEAFF.

The V gene is TRBV7-2, the J gene TRBJ1-5, with a weak D call TRBD1 (5 bases). The CDR3 totals 13 residues. The V gene lost 4 bases and the J gene lost 6 bases, with 10 bases spanning the gap. CDR1 is SGHTA, CDR2 FQGNSA, per germline. CDR3: CASSSRQSQPQHF. CDR3 nucleotides: TGTGCCAGCAGCTCCCGACAGAGTCAGCCCCAGCATTTT. Supplemented by reference TRBV7-2 and TRBJ1-5, the full variable domain reads GAGVSQSPSNKVTEKGKDVELRCDPISGHTALYWYRQSLGQGLEFLIYFQGNSAPDKSGLPSDRFSAERTGGSVSTLTIQRTQQEDSAVYLCASSSRQSQPQHFGDGTRLSIL.

This chain joins TRBV5-1 and TRBJ2-5, with TRBD1 matching over 8 bases. Germline-derived CDR1 and CDR2 are SGHRS and YFSETQ. The junction had 9 bases not matched to a gene; V was cut back by 3 bases and J by 5 bases. This CDR3 has 15 residues. CDR3 amino acids: CASSWGRGRRETQYF. CDR3 nucleotides: TGCGCCAGCAGCTGGGGCAGGGGGCGGCGGGAGACCCAGTACTTC.

J is TRBJ1-6 and V is TRBV7-2; tentatively, D is TRBD1 (5 bases). This CDR3 contains 18 residues. The germline V gene has CDR1 SGHTA and CDR2 FQGNSA. Trimming removed 5 bases at V and 8 bases at J, with 25 bases between. The CDR3 is CASSLLTDSAGFYSPLHF. The DNA for the CDR3 is TGTGCCAGCAGCCTACTGACAGACAGTGCAGGGTTCTATTCACCCCTCCACTTT.

V usage is TRBV7-8 and J usage is TRBJ1-1; TRBD1 agrees at 9 bases. This CDR3 region has 14 residues. The ends lost 3 bases at V and 5 bases at J; junction bases unmatched: 4. CDR1 and CDR2 from the germline V gene are SGHVS and FQNEAQ. The chain's CDR3 is CASSFNRGRTEAFF. CDR3 nucleotide sequence: TGTGCCAGCAGCTTCAACAGGGGGCGGACTGAAGCTTTCTTT.

This clone was observed at least ten times. This sequence joins TRBV11-2 and TRBJ1-1, with 8 bases identical to TRBD1. The CDR3 extends over 17 amino acids. Germline CDR1 SGHAT, CDR2 FQNNGV. V lost 5 bases to trimming and J lost 4 bases; unmatched junction nucleotides: 15. In nucleotides, the CDR3 is TGTGCCAGCAGCCCCGAGACAGGGGAGGGTCGGGTCACTGAAGCTTTCTTT. It yields the protein CASSPETGEGRVTEAFF.

This rearrangement joins TRBV10-3 to TRBJ2-5; perhaps TRBD2 as D (6 bases). CDR3 length: 14 residues. Germline CDR1 ENHRY, CDR2 SYGVKD. V lost 6 bases to trimming and J lost 5 bases, with 16 bases between them. The chain's CDR3 is CAISWAGGLETQYF. The CDR3 nucleotides read TGTGCCATCAGCTGGGCCGGGGGACTGGAGACCCAGTACTTC.

This rearrangement joins TRBV6-5 to TRBJ2-4; D possibly corresponds to TRBD2 (7 bases). V lost 0 bases to trimming and J lost 6 bases, with 15 bases between them. This CDR3 has 16 residues. CDR1 is MNHEY, CDR2 SVGAGI, per germline. This chain's CDR3 is CASSYSGGASRNIQYF. The CDR3 nucleotides are TGTGCCAGCAGTTACTCAGGGGGGGCTAGTAGAAACATTCAGTACTTC.

The chain recombines TRBV6-1 with TRBJ2-1; 8 bases match TRBD1. The CDR3 totals 16 residues. Germline V gives CDR1 MNHNS, CDR2 SASEGT. V was pared by 2 bases and J by 2 bases, with 5 bases of the junction left unmatched. This CDR3 is CASSEQAGGAYNEQFF. CDR3 coding DNA: TGTGCCAGCAGTGAACAGGCAGGGGGCGCCTACAATGAGCAGTTCTTC.

The V gene is TRBV6-6, the J gene TRBJ2-7, with 8 bases aligning to TRBD1. The junction had 3 bases not matched to a gene; V was cut back by 5 bases and J by 3 bases. The length of the CDR3 is 13 residues. CDR1 and CDR2 from the germline V gene are MNHNY and SVGAGI (reference sequence). The CDR3 sequence: CASSRTGFYEQYF. CDR3 coding DNA: TGTGCCAGCAGTCGGACAGGGTTCTACGAGCAGTACTTC.

This chain connects TRBV6-1 to TRBJ2-3, with D maybe TRBD1 (6 bases). V was clipped by 4 bases and J by 0 bases, with 14 bases between them. The CDR3 is made up of 16 amino acids. Per germline, CDR1 MNHNS and CDR2 SASEGT. CDR3 sequence (DNA): TGTGCCAGCAGTGCGGGACATAGCTTAAGCACAGATACGCAGTATTTT. It codes for CASSAGHSLSTDTQYF.

The chain is built from TRBV19 and TRBJ2-2; D gene uncertain. Germline assignment: CDR1 LNHDA and CDR2 SQIVND (reference sequence). V lost 3 bases and J lost 6, with 11 bases in between. The CDR3 has 14 residues. The CDR3 nucleotides are TGTGCCAGTAGTATGAGTTCTAACCCCGGGGAGCTGTTTTTT. Protein: CASSMSSNPGELFF.

This clone was seen once. This chain connects TRBV6-2 or TRBV6-3 to TRBJ1-5; D gene ambiguous. The CDR3 is made up of 14 amino acids. Trimming stripped 4 bases from V and 6 bases from J, with 13 bases between. Germline assignment: CDR1 MNHEY and CDR2 SVGEGT. CDR3: CASSFQASVQPQHF. CDR3 in DNA: TGTGCCAGCAGTTTTCAGGCCTCTGTTCAGCCCCAGCATTTT.

The chain uses TRBV7-8 and TRBJ2-1; D gene unclear. Germline values: CDR1 SGHVS, CDR2 FQNEAQ. V was pared by 5 bases and J by 5 bases, with 7 bases between. CDR3 length: 12 amino acids. CDR3 region: CASSPTNNEQFF. The CDR3 DNA reads TGTGCCAGCAGCCCTACGAACAATGAGCAGTTCTTC.

The chain joins TRBV5-1 to TRBJ1-1; a possible D gene is TRBD1 (6 bases). Trimming removed 4 bases from V and 1 base from J, with 14 bases in between. The CDR3 is 15 residues long. The germline V gene encodes CDR1 SGHRS and CDR2 YFSETQ. The CDR3 sequence: CASSPPGQTNTEAFF. As DNA, the CDR3 is TGCGCCAGCAGCCCTCCTGGACAGACGAACACTGAAGCTTTCTTT.

The chain recombines TRBV5-1 with TRBJ2-7; 8 positions agree with TRBD2. CDR1 and CDR2 (germline): SGHRS, YFSETQ. The length of the CDR3 is 16 residues. J was trimmed by 1 base and V by 0 bases; bases with no gene match: 6. DNA of the CDR3: TGCGCCAGCAGCTTGGGGGTAGCGGGGAGTTCCTACGAGCAGTACTTC. It is translated as CASSLGVAGSSYEQYF.

The gene calls are TRBV7-2 and TRBJ2-7; 9 bases fit TRBD2. Looked up from germline, CDR1 is SGHTA and CDR2 is FQGNSA. Losses at the gene ends were 5 bases for V and 3 bases for J; bases not matched to a gene: 14. This CDR3 has 17 residues. As DNA, the CDR3 is TGTGCCAGCAGCCTCCGTGCTAGCGGGGAGCTTGTCTACGAGCAGTACTTC. Protein: CASSLRASGELVYEQYF. Supplemented by reference TRBV7-2 and TRBJ2-7, the full variable domain reads GAGVSQSPSNKVTEKGKDVELRCDPISGHTALYWYRQSLGQGLEFLIYFQGNSAPDKSGLPSDRFSAERTGGSVSTLTIQRTQQEDSAVYLCASSLRASGELVYEQYFGPGTRLTVT.

This chain links TRBV10-3 with TRBJ2-4, with 11 bases lining up with TRBD2. V lost 3 bases to trimming and J lost 5 bases; unmatched junction nucleotides: 3. Germline CDR1 is ENHRY and CDR2 is SYGVKD. The length of the CDR3 is 15 residues. The CDR3 DNA sequence: TGTGCCATCAGTGATAATAGCGGGAGGGAAAACATTCAGTACTTC. Its protein is CAISDNSGRENIQYF.

This chain connects TRBV18 to TRBJ2-3; TRBD2 aligns across 10 bases. The CDR3 has 17 amino acids. Trimming removed 0 bases from V and 6 bases from J; junction bases left unmatched: 9. Germline CDR1 is KGHSH and CDR2 is LQKENI. CDR3 nucleotide sequence: TGTGCCAGCTCACCACCCAGCGGGGGGGACATAGCGGATACGCAGTATTTT. Residues: CASSPPSGGDIADTQYF. The full variable domain, completed using reference TRBV18 and TRBJ2-3, is NAGVMQNPRHLVRRRGQEARLRCSPMKGHSHVYWYRQLPEEGLKFMVYLQKENIIDESGMPKERFSAEFPKEGPSILRIQQVVRGDSAAYFCASSPPSGGDIADTQYFGPGTRLTVL.